This passage covers 19 T cell receptor beta chains from one sample sequenced in a study of T cells after yellow fever vaccination. TCRdb passed the 5' RACE reads through MiXCR, listing each CDR3 protein once. This repertoire shows about 330,000 distinct CDR3 sequences, about 4% found once; its top ten account for approximately 23%. The sequencing used PBMCs, collected 5 days after the yellow fever booster vaccination. These receptors originate from a man aged 18 to 35 who received the YFV17D yellow fever vaccine.

The chain combines TRBV10-1 with TRBJ2-1; 8 positions match TRBD2. V was pared by 3 bases and J by 4 bases, with 2 bases of the junction left unmatched. Germline values: CDR1 WNHNN, CDR2 SYGVQD (reference sequence). The CDR3 totals 14 residues. The CDR3 DNA reads TGCGCCAGCAGTGACAGCGGGAGTTACAATGAGCAGTTCTTC. Translation gives CASSDSGSYNEQFF.

DNA for the CDR3: TGTGCCAGCAGTTACCCCCGGGACAGGGGGCTGAACACTGAAGCTTTCTTT. Amino acids: CASSYPRDRGLNTEAFF. This chain joins TRBV6-2 or TRBV6-3 and TRBJ1-1; 12 bases map to TRBD1. This CDR3 spans 17 amino acids. In germline, CDR1 is MNHEY, CDR2 SVGEGT. V trimming: 2 bases; J trimming: 0 bases; junction bases outside the gene matches: 4.

There are a few counts of this clonotype. V is TRBV20-1 and J is TRBJ1-2; D call uncertain. Germline V gene lookup returns CDR1 DFQATT and CDR2 SNEGSKA (reference sequence). V lost 0 bases, J lost 5 bases, and 10 bases lay in between. The CDR3 is made up of 13 amino acids. CDR3 DNA: TGCAGTGCTAGAGACGAGGGCCGTTATGGCTACACCTTC. It codes for CSARDEGRYGYTF.

V is TRBV7-9 and J is TRBJ1-1; unclear D gene. Germline CDR1 reads SEHNR; CDR2 reads FQNEAQ (reference sequence). The CDR3 spans 14 residues. V lost 1 base, J lost 2 bases, and 8 bases lay in between. Here the CDR3 reads CASSLGWVNTEAFF. CDR3 bases: TGTGCCAGCAGCTTAGGATGGGTTAACACTGAAGCTTTCTTT.

The table lists this clonotype with many counts. The V gene is TRBV7-2, the J gene TRBJ2-3; perhaps TRBD2 as D (6 bases). The CDR3 sequence is 11 residues long. Trimming cost V 8 bases and J 9 bases, with 12 bases left between them. Germline V lookup: CDR1 SGHTA, CDR2 FQGNSA. The CDR3 sequence is CASFWGRTQYF. As DNA, the CDR3 is TGTGCCAGCTTTTGGGGGAGGACGCAGTATTTT.

This clonotype showed up many times. The chain couples TRBV29-1 to TRBJ1-2; TRBD1 might be the D (5 bases). V shed 3 bases and J shed 1 base, with 18 bases lying between them. Germline assignment: CDR1 SQVTM and CDR2 ANQGSEA. The CDR3 spans 16 residues. This chain's CDR3 is CSVDPQGEADNYGYTF. CDR3 nucleotide sequence: TGCAGCGTTGACCCCCAGGGCGAAGCAGATAACTATGGCTACACCTTC.

This clonotype was seen ten or more times. The chain links TRBV27 to TRBJ2-7; TRBD2 is a possible D gene (6 bases). Germline lookup yields CDR1 MNHEY and CDR2 SMNVEV (reference sequence). V dropped 4 bases and J dropped 3 bases, with 13 bases sitting between them. The length of the CDR3 is 14 residues. Written as DNA, the CDR3 is TGTGCCAGCAGTTCCCGGGGAGGTTACTACGAGCAGTACTTC. This codes for CASSSRGGYYEQYF.

This clonotype was counted only a few times. The rearrangement links TRBV10-2 to TRBJ1-3; D is undetermined. V dropped 8 bases and J dropped 4 bases, with 15 bases sitting between them. The CDR3 totals 14 residues. The germline V gene has CDR1 WSHSY and CDR2 SAAADI. CDR3 DNA: TGCGCCAGCGGGCGCGGCCTGGACGGAAACACCATATATTTT. Residues: CASGRGLDGNTIYF.

This clonotype was observed many times. This chain uses TRBV6-5 with TRBJ2-5, with D possibly matching TRBD2 (6 bases). The CDR3 sequence is 16 residues long. V gave up 0 bases and J gave up 6 bases, with 17 bases separating them. Germline V gene sequence: CDR1 MNHEY, CDR2 SVGAGI. CDR3 sequence: CASSYSTAGWEKTQYF. The CDR3 DNA reads as TGTGCCAGCAGTTACTCGACCGCGGGGTGGGAAAAGACCCAGTACTTC.

This clonotype was observed a handful of times. The chain has TRBV3-1 and TRBJ2-5; 8 bases map to TRBD1. V was clipped by 0 bases and J by 2 bases; unmatched bases: 8. Per germline, CDR1 LGHDT and CDR2 YNNKEL (reference sequence). CDR3 length equals 17 residues. CDR3 coding DNA: TGTGCCAGCAGCCAAGATAAGCAGGGGGCGACACAAGAGACCCAGTACTTC. Its translation is CASSQDKQGATQETQYF.

This chain joins TRBV4-1 and TRBJ2-2, with D possibly TRBD2 on 7 matching bases. The CDR3 has 15 amino acids. Trimming shortened V by 11 bases and J by 0 bases, and 16 bases separated the two germline ends. CDR1 is MGHRA, CDR2 YSYEKL, per germline. The CDR3 here is CAGGAALSNTGELFF. Here the CDR3 DNA reads TGCGCCGGGGGGGCCGCCCTTTCGAACACCGGGGAGCTGTTTTTT.

This clonotype appeared a few times. The rearrangement links TRBV21-1 to TRBJ2-1; TRBD1 is the table's D call and was not checked against the DNA. TRBV21-1 is an annotated pseudogene. The length of the CDR3 is 15 residues. CDR3: CASSKDPGPRDEQFF. In DNA form, the CDR3 reads TGTGCCAGCAGCAAGGATCCCGGGCCCCGCGATGAGCAGTTCTTC.

There are many counts of this clonotype. Germline and junction disagree at one end, which may indicate a read error. The chain combines TRBV20-1 with TRBJ2-5; D may match TRBD1 or TRBD2 (5 bases each). The germline gives CDR1 DFQATT, CDR2 SNEGSKA (reference sequence). This CDR3 spans 14 amino acids. The CDR3 DNA reads as TGCAGTGCTAGATTCGGGACCGCGCAAGGGACCCAGTACTTC. This encodes CSARFGTAQGTQYF.

This sequence joins TRBV7-9 and TRBJ2-3; no reliable D call. The CDR3 has 17 residues. In germline, CDR1 is SEHNR, CDR2 FQNEAQ (reference sequence). With 2 bases removed from V and 1 base from J, the gap between germline ends came to 16 bases. The CDR3 bases are TGTGCCAGCAGCTTACTGGTAGCTGAGTGTGGCACAGATACGCAGTATTTT. Translated: CASSLLVAECGTDTQYF.

This clonotype was found many times. The gene calls are TRBV27 and TRBJ2-7; the match to TRBD1 covers 10 bases. This CDR3 is 14 amino acids long. Germline CDR1 reads MNHEY; CDR2 reads SMNVEV (reference sequence). The V and J ends lost 6 bases and 6 bases, in that order; junction bases with no gene match: 8. CDR3 DNA sequence: TGTGCCAGCAGCGTGGGGACAGGGGTGGGCGAGCAGTACTTC. This translates into CASSVGTGVGEQYF.

This clonotype has more than one count but fewer than ten. The DNA of the CDR3 is TGCGCCAGCAGCTCTCCATCGGGGGAGCAGTTCTTC. It is translated as CASSSPSGEQFF. V is TRBV5-1 and J is TRBJ2-1; weak D call: TRBD2 (5 bases). V shed 3 bases and J shed 10 bases, with 11 bases lying between them. CDR3 length: 12 residues. The germline V gene encodes CDR1 SGHRS and CDR2 YFSETQ.

This clonotype came up many times. J is TRBJ1-3 and V is TRBV7-8; D possibly corresponds to TRBD1 (5 bases). Germline lookup yields CDR1 SGHVS and CDR2 FQNEAQ. Trimming removed 2 bases from V and 2 bases from J, with 13 bases in between. CDR3 length: 16 residues. In DNA, the CDR3 is TGTGCCAGCAGCTTACGGGGACCCTGGGCTGGAAACACCATATATTTT. Amino acids: CASSLRGPWAGNTIYF.

Ten or more counts support this clonotype. The chain combines TRBV6-2 or TRBV6-3 with TRBJ2-7; TRBD1 agrees at 7 bases. V gave up 5 bases and J gave up 6 bases; unmatched junction bases: 10. Germline CDR1 and CDR2: MNHEY and SVGEGT. This CDR3 has 14 residues. CDR3 bases: TGTGCCAGCAGTCGGCTGACAGGGATTCGCGAGCAGTACGTC. It is translated as CASSRLTGIREQYV.

This clonotype was observed at least ten times. The chain carries TRBV7-9 and TRBJ1-5, with a tentative D call TRBD1 (5 bases). Germline CDR1 is SEHNR and CDR2 is FQNEAQ (reference sequence). The CDR3 runs 14 residues. Between the trimmed V and J ends, which lost 5 bases and 4 bases, there was a span of 12 bases. The CDR3 protein is CASSPLGGNQPQHF. The CDR3 DNA sequence: TGTGCCAGCAGCCCCCTTGGGGGGAATCAGCCCCAGCATTTT.